This TCR beta chain appears in the sequencing data of a study of somatic mutations in cytotoxic T cells in rheumatoid arthritis (dated by TCRdb to 2016 to 2017). A note on the overall study: Before any treatment started and right after they were diagnosed, patients gave peripheral blood samples (around 30 ml EDTA). A FACSAria II or Sony SH800 was used to flow-sort some V beta antibody-stained T-cell populations at nearly 100% purity, and TCRB sequencing was also done on sorted V beta1+ cells. The study asked whether expanded CD8+ T-cell clones in newly diagnosed, untreated rheumatoid arthritis carry somatic mutations, and used TCRB deep sequencing to characterize clonality. The median ages of the patient and control groups were essentially identical. For some 68 rheumatoid arthritis patients and 20 healthy controls, TCRB deep sequencing was carried out.

About this clone itself: The antigen it recognizes is unknown. No much larger clone is present one base from it, and per-base qualities are unavailable.

Here is what the overall study found, with its caveats: CD8+ clonality increased with age in patients (Spearman r ≈ 0.5) but not in healthy controls. CD8+ T-cell clonality did not differ significantly between rheumatoid arthritis patients and age-matched healthy controls. The slight underrepresentation of TRBV07 in patients was not corrected for multiple comparisons. In about an eighth of the 65 patients the largest CD8+ clone exceeded 20% of CD8+ cells, and several identical CD8+ TCRB sequences were shared between blood and synovial fluid. The expanded CD8+ clones had unknown antigen targets, and not appearing in virus-specific databases did not rule out that they were virus-specific.

CD4+ and CD8+ cells were isolated by positive magnetic bead selection on an AutoMACS, and purity was checked by flow cytometry. A TCR V beta antibody panel was used in flow cytometry to screen first for clonal expansions, which were then characterized by TCRB deep sequencing of sorted CD8+ fractions. Isolation of peripheral blood mononuclear cells was done through Ficoll-Paque PLUS density gradient separation. Nucleospin Tissue or Tissue XS kits were used to extract DNA from CD4-enriched, CD8-enriched or PBMC samples, and a Qubit 2.0 fluorometer was used for quantification. Genomic DNA underwent TCRB CDR3 sequencing using the immunoSEQ assay. Under the source paper's analysis protocol: Only a few patient CD8+ clones larger than 1% matched published virus-specific TCRB sequences when compared against them. The analyses included only productive TCRB rearrangements. A clone was defined by a unique TCRB CDR3 sequence, and clonality was computed as a productive clonality index based on Shannon entropy. Repertoire overlap for a pair of samples was computed from each clone's template counts relative to total templates per sample. V-gene usage measured by flow cytometry correlated with TCRB sequencing V-gene usage, with a Spearman r of roughly 0.67. This is the immuneACCESS table as TCRdb keeps it, with only in-frame sequences that have V and J called. A part of the clones is gone; compared with another copy, unresolved V genes explain less than half, and the rest is unexplained. V and J calls and clone size come straight from that table; D and trimming were deduced from the DNA. Present in this sample are 15,000 or so clones, about 80% of which were seen just once. The ten largest clonotypes hold 29% of the sample.

The CDR3 holds 13 amino acids from the cysteine to the phenylalanine. The DNA shown is the 39-base CDR3, in frame from base 1. V is reduced by 0 bases and J by 5 bases, leaving a spacing of 7 bases between them. Based on the germline V gene (reference sequence), the CDR1 and CDR2 sequences are MNHEY and SMNVEV. The sequence joins TRBV27 to TRBJ2-5; the D gene remains uncertain. Sequenced material: CD8+ T cells sorted from blood. The sequence was collected from an adult with rheumatoid arthritis. The sequence in DNA is TGTGCCAGCAGTTTATCAAAACTGGAGACCCAGTACTTC. It codes for CASSLSKLETQYF.